This T cell receptor beta chain originates from a study of a mutant IDH1 vaccine in newly diagnosed glioma (dated by TCRdb to 2020 to 2023). Regarding the complete study: Across visits V03 through V10, patients got a total of eight vaccinations, given in weeks 1, 3, 5, 7, 11, 15, 19 and 23. For exploratory analyses, roughly 25 treated patients had longitudinal TCRB deep sequencing done wherever samples were available. Of the approximately 35 treated patients, around 62% were male and about 40% were female, and a mean age of around 40 years was recorded. Peripheral blood samples were drawn at six visits, namely V03 (baseline), V05, V07, V10, V12 and V13. Vaccination started 4-6 weeks after radiotherapy alone, or was given together with temozolomide cycles in the groups whose treatment included chemotherapy. Before enrollment, most patients had been given radiochemotherapy with temozolomide as standard therapy, while the rest had received either radiotherapy alone or temozolomide alone. The research as a whole found: Vaccine-induced immune responses across multiple MHC alleles were detected in 85% to 95% of patients. PBMC samples for TCRB deep sequencing were selected based on availability. It was noted by the authors that analyses of patient blood samples could not be reproduced owing to sample limitations. Changes in the top peripheral T cell clonotypes picked up by TCRB sequencing did not appear to be linked to pseudoprogression.

The time point label corresponds to: week 11, during vaccination. Each vaccine dose, consisting of 300 ug of a 20-mer mutant IDH1 peptide in Montanide, was administered subcutaneously with topical imiquimod. Donors had newly diagnosed WHO grade 3 or 4 IDH1-mutant astrocytomas with loss of nuclear ATRX. The samples were drawn from NOA16, a multicentre, single-arm, open-label phase I trial in Germany that tested a mutant IDH1 peptide vaccine in humans for the first time. Genomic DNA for TCRB sequencing was isolated from EDTA blood with the DNeasy Blood and Tissue Kit. Worth noting for this clone: Its antigen has not been determined. No base-level quality is on record; no much larger clone is a single base apart.

The library came from the immunoSEQ multiplex PCR assay. Following the manufacturer's protocol, the hsTCRB Kit was used to amplify rearranged TCR beta chain sequences. Sequencing of TCRB libraries was carried out on an Illumina MiSeq. On the study's bioinformatics: The proprietary platform of the kit vendor was used for demultiplexing, trimming and gene mapping. Held by TCRdb, this immuneACCESS table contains in-frame sequences only and omits some clones. Under half of the omission traces to an unresolved V gene where checked; the cause of the rest is unknown. For V, J and clone size, that table is used; D and trimming come from the DNA. Recorded for this sample are roughly 60,000 clones; less than 85% of them occurred a single time. The top ten hold about 3.8% of the sample. Trimming takes 8 bases from V and 4 bases from J, and the germline ends sit 16 bases apart. As encoded in the germline V gene, CDR1 is MNHNS while CDR2 is SASEGT. From the cysteine through the phenylalanine, the CDR3 covers 14 amino acids. Only the CDR3 portion is preserved as DNA: 42 bases, with reading frame beginning at the first base.

The chain uses TRBV6-1 and TRBJ2-3, with TRBD2 tentatively as D gene (6 bases match). The starting material was PBMCs, obtained from a glioma patient whose treatment included an IDH1 peptide vaccine. The sequence was obtained from a man younger than 45 with glioma. The base sequence is TGTGCCAGCCGAATTAGCGGATACGCAGATACGCAGTATTTT. It encodes CASRISGYADTQYF.